Below are 4 T cell receptor beta chains sequenced from a single sample in a study of blood T cell repertoires in COVID-19. Assay: immunoSEQ multiplex PCR; the TCRdb copy retains only in-frame clones and omits some. There are about 82,000 clones in the sample; over 80% occur only once, and about a sixth lies in the top ten. Sequencing was performed on peripheral blood. These receptors all stem from a man older than 75 with active or convalescent COVID-19.

This clone was seen a single time. This chain links TRBV29-1 with TRBJ2-5; D perhaps matches TRBD2 (5 bases). The CDR3 has 12 residues. The germline gives CDR1 SQVTM, CDR2 ANQGSEA. The V and J ends lost 3 bases and 5 bases respectively, with 10 bases between them. CDR3 in DNA: TGCAGCGTTGACGGGGATTATGAGACCCAGTACTTC. This encodes CSVDGDYETQYF.

The V gene is TRBV9, the J gene TRBJ1-1; the D is unclear. The CDR3 has 13 residues. Germline values: CDR1 SGDLS, CDR2 YYNGEE. Trimming cost V 4 bases and J 4 bases, with 11 bases left between them. CDR3 region: CASSFLQSTEAFF. CDR3 DNA sequence: TGTGCCAGCAGCTTTCTACAGAGCACTGAAGCTTTCTTT.

This clone was detected only a few times. The CDR3: CASSLILRGEGSETQYF. Written as DNA, the CDR3 is TGCGCCAGCAGCTTGATCCTCCGGGGGGAGGGATCAGAGACCCAGTACTTC. The rearrangement uses TRBV5-1 and TRBJ2-5; 7 bases map to TRBD2. Germline V gene sequence: CDR1 SGHRS, CDR2 YFSETQ. This CDR3 has 17 amino acids. V trimming: 1 base; J trimming: 4 bases; junction bases outside the gene matches: 13.

The gene calls are TRBV5-5 and TRBJ2-5; D is unclear. V lost 4 bases and J lost 4, with 17 bases in between. CDR3 length: 15 residues. Per the germline V gene, CDR1 is SGHKS and CDR2 is YYEKEE (reference sequence). The CDR3 protein is CASSKRPGLSETQYF. CDR3 DNA sequence: TGTGCCAGCAGCAAGCGCCCCGGGTTATCAGAGACCCAGTACTTC.